The clone carrying this T cell receptor beta chain was counted once. Germline loops: CDR1 SGHRS, CDR2 YFSETQ. The V end was cut by 9 bases, the J end by 0 bases, with 12 bases between. The CDR3 contains 14 residues. The sample comes from a study of blood T cell repertoires in COVID-19. Whole-study context: From the United States, Italy and Spain came samples of acute and convalescent COVID-19. T cells, B-cell-depleted T cells, or PBMCs supplied cDNA or gDNA.

In the original analysis: Using reference gene primer amplification, nucleated cell counts were estimated. Sequencing was performed with immunoSEQ multiplex PCR; in TCRdb, only in-frame clones are kept and a portion is missing. Clone size and the V and J calls come from that table; the DNA yielded D and trimming. The sample lists some 290,000 clones; around 81% were seen once. The chain couples TRBV5-1 to TRBJ2-2; TRBD1 is a possible D gene (6 bases). The specimen was peripheral blood. This TCR was recovered from a woman aged 60-75 years with active or convalescent COVID-19. This chain's CDR3 is CATSDSANTGELFF. As DNA, the CDR3 is TGCGCCACCTCGGACAGCGCGAACACCGGGGAGCTGTTTTTT. Looking up the rest from reference TRBV5-1 and TRBJ2-2 gives the full variable domain: KAGVTQTPRYLIKTRGQQVTLSCSPISGHRSVSWYQQTPGQGLQFLFEYFSETQRNKGNFPGRFSGRQFSNSRSEMNVSTLELGDSALYLCATSDSANTGELFFGEGSRLTVL.